Listed below are T cell receptor beta chains from one sample, sequenced in a study of blood T cell repertoires in COVID-19. Repertoires were generated with immunoSEQ multiplex PCR, while TCRdb's copy carries only in-frame clones and drops some. Of about 140,000 clones listed, around nine tenths are singletons. The sample taken for sequencing was peripheral blood. These receptors were taken from a man in his fifties or sixties with active or convalescent COVID-19. Each CDR3 is given with its conserved first and last residue. A D gene is named only where the DNA matches it firmly. Some rows mark clone size as missing; the rest say once, few, many or name a class of expanded clone.

TRBJ1-1 | NA | TRBD1 | TRBV5-5 | TGTGCCAGCAGCATACAGGGGAAGGGGACTGAAGCTTTCTTT | CASSIQGKGTEAFF
TRBJ2-3 | NA | TRBD2 | TRBV11-2 | TGTGCCAGCAGCCCCAAAGCGGGAGCACCAGATACGCAGTATTTT | CASSPKAGAPDTQYF
TRBJ2-7 | NA | TRBD2 | TRBV13 | TGTGCCAGCAGCCAAACGGGACTAGCGGGGGAGAAGGAGCAGTACTTC | CASSQTGLAGEKEQYF
TRBJ2-1 | NA | NA | TRBV5-1 | TGCGCCAGCAGCTTACAGATCAACAATGAGCAGTTCTTC | CASSLQINNEQFF
TRBJ1-1 | NA | TRBD1 | TRBV30 | TGTGCCTGGAGTGTTAGGGGGCCTGAAGCTTTCTTT | CAWSVRGPEAFF
TRBJ2-1 | NA | TRBD2 | TRBV7-7 | TGTGCTAGCAGCCTCGGAATTAGCGGGAGCGGAAATGAGCAGTTCTTC | CASSLGISGSGNEQFF
TRBJ1-6 | NA | TRBD1 | TRBV3-1/TRBV3-2 | TGTGCCAGCAGCCAACCCGGGACAGCCATTAATTCACCCCTCCACTTT | CASSQPGTAINSPLHF
TRBJ1-5 | NA | TRBD1 | TRBV24-1 | TGTGCCACCAGTGATCACCCTGGAGAGGGGGCATCCAGTCAGCCCCAGCATTTT | CATSDHPGEGASSQPQHF
TRBJ2-3 | NA | NA | TRBV7-3 | TGTGCCAGCAGCTCCCAGGGTACAGATACGCAGTATTTT | CASSSQGTDTQYF
TRBJ2-7 | NA | TRBD2 | TRBV7-3 | TGTGCCAGCAGCTTAACGCCTAGCGGTTACTACGAGCAGTACTTC | CASSLTPSGYYEQYF
TRBJ1-5 | NA | NA | TRBV24-1 | TGTGCCACCAGTGATGTCGGCAATCAGCCCCAGCATTTT | CATSDVGNQPQHF
TRBJ2-1 | NA | TRBD2 | TRBV5-5 | TGTGCCAGCAGCTTGAGGACTAGCGGGGGCAACAATGAGCAGTTCTTC | CASSLRTSGGNNEQFF
TRBJ2-1 | NA | TRBD2 | TRBV5-6 | TGTGCCAGCACCTCTTTTGGCGGGGGATCAGCATACAATGAGCAGTTCTTC | CASTSFGGGSAYNEQFF
TRBJ1-3 | NA | NA | TRBV4-1 | TGCGCCAGCGCGGACTCCCGGAGCTCTGGAAACACCATATATTTT | CASADSRSSGNTIYF
TRBJ1-5 | NA | NA | TRBV18 | TGTGCCAGCTCACCCAGGCCCGATACGAATCAGCCCCAGCATTTT | CASSPRPDTNQPQHF
TRBJ2-2 | NA | TRBD2 | TRBV5-1 | TGCGCCAGCAGCCCGGGGACTAGCGGGAGGGCTACTAACACCGGGGAGCTGTTTTTT | CASSPGTSGRATNTGELFF
TRBJ1-5 | NA | NA | TRBV30 | TGTGCCTGGAGTGTCCGGCCCGGCCAGGGTGGGAATCAGCCCCAGCATTTT | CAWSVRPGQGGNQPQHF
TRBJ1-4 | NA | TRBD1 | TRBV27 | TGTGCCAGCAGGGGACAGGGGGCCTCTGCAAAACTGTTTTTT | CASRGQGASAKLFF
TRBJ2-1 | NA | NA | TRBV11-2 | TGTGCCAGCAGCTTAGAATCGACTGCCAATGAGCAGTTCTTC | CASSLESTANEQFF
TRBJ2-7 | NA | NA | TRBV10-3 | TGTGCCATCACTCAGGAGGGGCGTCGAGAGCAGTACTTC | CAITQEGRREQYF
TRBJ2-2 | NA | NA | TRBV7-9 | TGTGCCAGCAGCTTAAGGCGGAGTGGCACCGGGGAGCTGTTTTTT | CASSLRRSGTGELFF
TRBJ2-3 | NA | TRBD1 | TRBV10-1 | TGCGCCAGCAGTGAGTACAGGACAGGGGAGACCACAGATACGCAGTATTTT | CASSEYRTGETTDTQYF
TRBJ1-3 | NA | TRBD1 | TRBV24-1 | TGTGCCACCAGTGATTCCCGTACAGGGGACGGAAACACCATATATTTT | CATSDSRTGDGNTIYF
TRBJ2-2 | NA | NA | TRBV27 | TGTGCCAGCAGTTTAGTATCGGGGTCCGGGGAGCTGTTTTTT | CASSLVSGSGELFF
TRBJ2-7 | NA | TRBD2 | TRBV18 | TGTGCCAGCTCACCCCGGGGCCTAGCGGGGGCCTCCTACGAGCAGTACTTC | CASSPRGLAGASYEQYF
TRBJ1-1 | NA | NA | TRBV19 | TGTGCCAGTAGTACCCAGGGTGGGATGGCCACTGAAGCTTTCTTT | CASSTQGGMATEAFF
TRBJ2-5 | NA | NA | TRBV5-1 | TGCGCCAGCAGCCAAGGCCTCTTGACTGAGGGAGAGACCCAGTACTTC | CASSQGLLTEGETQYF
TRBJ1-1 | NA | NA | TRBV5-4 | TGTGCCAGCAGCCCATCCGGACAGAACATGAACACTGAAGCTTTCTTT | CASSPSGQNMNTEAFF
TRBJ2-3 | NA | TRBD1 | TRBV19 | TGTGCCAGTAGCGTACAGGGGGCGCAGACAGATACGCAGTATTTT | CASSVQGAQTDTQYF
TRBJ2-3 | NA | NA | TRBV18 | TGTGCCAGCTCATCGGGGAAGGAGGCGGATACGCAGTATTTT | CASSSGKEADTQYF
TRBJ1-3 | NA | TRBD1 | TRBV24-1 | TGTGCCACCAGTGATTCGGGGACAGGGAGCTCTGGAAACACCATATATTTT | CATSDSGTGSSGNTIYF
TRBJ1-2 | NA | TRBD1 | TRBV12-3/TRBV12-4 | TGTGCCAGCAGTAGAGGGGGCCTCTATGGCTACACCTTC | CASSRGGLYGYTF
TRBJ1-5 | NA | TRBD1 | TRBV28 | TGTGCCAGTGTAATATCGACAGGGGGTAGCAATCAGCCCCAGCATTTT | CASVISTGGSNQPQHF
TRBJ1-2 | NA | NA | TRBV5-4 | TGTGCCAGCAGCTCCACCCGGAGACAGGCGCTTTCCTATGGCTACACCTTC | CASSSTRRQALSYGYTF
TRBJ1-2 | NA | TRBD1 | TRBV19 | TGTGCCAGTAGTCCGAGGACAGGGGCCTGGTATGGCTACACCTTC | CASSPRTGAWYGYTF
TRBJ2-7 | NA | NA | TRBV4-3 | TGCGCCAGCAGCCAAGAATTCGCAGGAACCTACGAGCAGTACTTC | CASSQEFAGTYEQYF
TRBJ2-1 | NA | TRBD2 | TRBV6-2/TRBV6-3 | TGTGCCAGCAGTTATGGGTCGGGGGGGACTAATGAGCAGTTCTTC | CASSYGSGGTNEQFF
TRBJ1-1 | NA | TRBD1 | TRBV24-1 | TGTGCCACCAGCAATGAACAGGGGGGGTCTGAAGCTTTCTTT | CATSNEQGGSEAFF
TRBJ1-1 | once | NA | TRBV29-1 | TGCAGCACCCCTCCGGCAGGGTCGGGGGACACTGAAGCTTTCTTT | CSTPPAGSGDTEAFF
TRBJ2-6 | NA | NA | TRBV30 | TGTGCCTGGAATCTGGGCAGAACCCTCTCTGGGGCCAACGTCCTGACTTTC | CAWNLGRTLSGANVLTF
TRBJ1-1 | once | TRBD1 | TRBV18 | TGTGCCAGCTCACTTTCGCAAGGGACAGCGAACACTGAAGCTTTCTTT | CASSLSQGTANTEAFF
TRBJ1-1 | NA | TRBD1 | TRBV6-5 | TGTGCCAGCATCGGACAGGGGGCAGAGAACACTGAAGCTTTCTTT | CASIGQGAENTEAFF
TRBJ2-5 | NA | NA | TRBV19 | TGTGCCAGCAAAATCCGGGGACAACCAAGAGAGACCCAGTACTTC | CASKIRGQPRETQYF
TRBJ1-6 | NA | TRBD1 | TRBV5-4 | TGTGCCAGCAGCCTCAAAGCAACAGGGGGCTCGAGGAGGTCACCCCTCCACTTT | CASSLKATGGSRRSPLHF
TRBJ2-5 | NA | NA | TRBV5-1 | TGCGCCAGCAGCTTGGCCCGGTCGGCCGGGCAAGAGACCCAGTACTTC | CASSLARSAGQETQYF
TRBJ1-2 | NA | TRBD1 | TRBV24-1 | TGTGCCACCAGTGATTCACGGACAGGGGGCTTCAGTAACTATGGCTACACCTTC | CATSDSRTGGFSNYGYTF
TRBJ2-2 | NA | NA | TRBV19 | TGTGCCAGTAGTATAGCATATACAGGGACCGGGGAGCTGTTTTTT | CASSIAYTGTGELFF
TRBJ1-2 | NA | TRBD1 | TRBV7-3 | TGTGCCAGCAGCTTAGACAGGGGAAGCAACTATGGCTACACCTTC | CASSLDRGSNYGYTF
TRBJ2-3 | NA | NA | TRBV5-6 | TGTGCCAGCAGCTTGGGCGGAGGCACAGATACGCAGTATTTT | CASSLGGGTDTQYF
TRBJ1-3 | NA | NA | TRBV19 | TGTGCCAGTGCCTTCAAGGGACTCCGAAGGGCAGGAAACACCATATATTTT | CASAFKGLRRAGNTIYF
TRBJ1-2 | NA | NA | TRBV29-1 | TGCAGCCTCGAGGGCTACACCTTC | CSLEGYTF
TRBJ2-7 | NA | NA | TRBV12-3/TRBV12-4 | TGTGCCAGCAGTCCCGGGTCACGCTACGAGCAGTACTTC | CASSPGSRYEQYF
TRBJ1-3 | NA | TRBD1 | TRBV10-3 | TGTGCCATCAGTGAGACCCGACAGGGAGTAGCTGGAAACACCATATATTTT | CAISETRQGVAGNTIYF
TRBJ2-2 | NA | TRBD1 | TRBV2 | TGTGCCAGCAGTGAGCGACGGTCAGGGGGTGGGGAGCTGTTTTTT | CASSERRSGGGELFF
TRBJ2-7 | NA | NA | TRBV28 | TGTGCCAGCAGGATCCCCTCGGGGGCCTACGAGCAGTACTTC | CASRIPSGAYEQYF
TRBJ2-7 | NA | NA | TRBV25-1 | TGTGCCAGCAGTGAATCGTTGTTCGTCTTC | CASSESLFVF
TRBJ2-2 | NA | TRBD1 | TRBV18 | TGTGCCAGCTCACCCCAGGGACAGGGGGCGAACACCGGGGAGCTGTTTTTT | CASSPQGQGANTGELFF
TRBJ2-1 | NA | TRBD1 | TRBV5-6 | TGTGCCAGCAGCTTGAGTCGGGACAGGGGAATCAATGAGCAGTTCTTC | CASSLSRDRGINEQFF
TRBJ2-7 | NA | NA | TRBV14 | TGTGCCAGCAGCCAAGGTATCGTCTTACCGCTAGAGCAGTACTTC | CASSQGIVLPLEQYF